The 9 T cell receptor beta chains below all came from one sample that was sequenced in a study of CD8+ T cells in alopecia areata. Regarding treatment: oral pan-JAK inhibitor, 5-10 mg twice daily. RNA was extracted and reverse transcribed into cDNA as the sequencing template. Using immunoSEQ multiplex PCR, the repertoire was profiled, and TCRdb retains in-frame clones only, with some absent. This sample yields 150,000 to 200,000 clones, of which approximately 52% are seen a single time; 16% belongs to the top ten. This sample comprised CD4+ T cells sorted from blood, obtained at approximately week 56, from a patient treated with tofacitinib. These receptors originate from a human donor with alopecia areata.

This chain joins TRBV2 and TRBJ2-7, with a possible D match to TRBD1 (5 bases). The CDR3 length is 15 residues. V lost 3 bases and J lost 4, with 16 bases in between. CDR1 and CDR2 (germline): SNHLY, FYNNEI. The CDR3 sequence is CASSDPGSRIYEQYF. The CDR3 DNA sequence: TGTGCCAGCAGTGATCCAGGGTCTAGGATTTACGAGCAGTACTTC.

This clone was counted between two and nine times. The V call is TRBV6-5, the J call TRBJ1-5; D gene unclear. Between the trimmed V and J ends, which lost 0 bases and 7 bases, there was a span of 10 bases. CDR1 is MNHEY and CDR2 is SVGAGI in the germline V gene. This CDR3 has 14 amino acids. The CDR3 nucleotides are TGTGCCAGCAGTTACTCGTATGCGGGACAGCCCCAGCATTTT. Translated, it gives CASSYSYAGQPQHF.

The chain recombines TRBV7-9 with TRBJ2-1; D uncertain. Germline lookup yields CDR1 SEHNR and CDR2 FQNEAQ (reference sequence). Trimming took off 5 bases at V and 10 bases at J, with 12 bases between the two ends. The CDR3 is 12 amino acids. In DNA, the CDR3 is TGTGCCAGCAGCCGCGGACGTGAGGAGCAGTTCTTC. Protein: CASSRGREEQFF.

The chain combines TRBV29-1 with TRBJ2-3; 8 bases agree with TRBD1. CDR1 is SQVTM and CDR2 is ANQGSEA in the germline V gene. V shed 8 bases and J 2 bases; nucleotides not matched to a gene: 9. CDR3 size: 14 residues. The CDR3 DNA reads TGCAGCACCGCGCCGACAGGGGTCACAGATACGCAGTATTTT. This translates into CSTAPTGVTDTQYF.

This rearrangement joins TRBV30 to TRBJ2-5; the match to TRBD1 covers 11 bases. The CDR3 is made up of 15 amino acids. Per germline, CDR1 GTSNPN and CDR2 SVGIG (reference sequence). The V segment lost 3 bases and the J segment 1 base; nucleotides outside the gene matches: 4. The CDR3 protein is CAWSPGTGGQETQYF. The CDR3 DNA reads TGTGCCTGGAGCCCCGGGACAGGGGGCCAAGAGACCCAGTACTTC.

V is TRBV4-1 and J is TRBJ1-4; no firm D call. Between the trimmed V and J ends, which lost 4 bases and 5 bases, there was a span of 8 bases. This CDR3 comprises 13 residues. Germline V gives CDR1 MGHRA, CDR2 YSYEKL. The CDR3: CASSLGLNEKLFF. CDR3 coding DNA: TGCGCCAGCAGCCTGGGTTTGAATGAAAAACTGTTTTTT.

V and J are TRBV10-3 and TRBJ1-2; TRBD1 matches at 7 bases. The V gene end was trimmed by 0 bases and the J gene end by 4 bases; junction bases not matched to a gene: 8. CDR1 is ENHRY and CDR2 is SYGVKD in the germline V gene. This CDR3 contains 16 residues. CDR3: CAISESRDRLSYGYTF. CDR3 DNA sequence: TGTGCCATCAGTGAGTCTAGGGACAGATTAAGCTATGGCTACACCTTC.

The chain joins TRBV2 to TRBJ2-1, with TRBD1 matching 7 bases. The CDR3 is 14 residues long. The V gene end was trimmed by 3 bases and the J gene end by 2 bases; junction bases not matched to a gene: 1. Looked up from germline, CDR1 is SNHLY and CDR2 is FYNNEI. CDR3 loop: CASSEGQPYNEQFF. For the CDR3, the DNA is TGTGCCAGCAGTGAGGGACAGCCCTACAATGAGCAGTTCTTC.

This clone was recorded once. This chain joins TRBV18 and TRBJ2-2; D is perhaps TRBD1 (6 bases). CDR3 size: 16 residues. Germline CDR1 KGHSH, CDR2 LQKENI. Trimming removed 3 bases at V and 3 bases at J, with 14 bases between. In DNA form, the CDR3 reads TGTGCCAGCTCACCCCGGGGACATGCGGACACCGGGGAGCTGTTTTTT. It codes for CASSPRGHADTGELFF.